This T cell receptor (beta chain) appears in the sequencing data of a study of graft-versus-host responses after intestinal transplantation. Assay used: immunoSEQ multiplex PCR; TCRdb lists only in-frame clones, some missing. The table records some 110,000 clones, roughly 87% of them present only once. Points from the study as a whole: Early after transplant, HvG clones declined as circulating GvH clones peaked.

The V gene lost 3 bases and the J gene lost 5 bases, with 14 bases spanning the gap. The CDR3 totals 14 residues. Germline V CDR1 and CDR2: SGDLS, YYNGEE. Remarks on this clone: What it binds is not known.

Sequencing used unstimulated CD4+ T cells sorted from spleen or lymph node cells, obtained before intestinal transplant. This receptor was identified in a human donor who received an intestinal transplant. The rearrangement joins TRBV9 to TRBJ1-1; D is perhaps TRBD1 (6 bases). This chain's CDR3 is CASSGGGPGTEAFF. CDR3 in DNA: TGTGCCAGCAGCGGGGGGGGCCCCGGGACTGAAGCTTTCTTT.